This T cell receptor beta chain derives from a study of cytomegalovirus exposure and HLA in healthy donors (dated by TCRdb to 2016 to 2017). Study-wide context: According to a later analysis, one platform produced both the 100 to 150 validation repertoires and the 730 or so repertoires of the first cohort. The aim of the study was to test whether cataloging public T cell receptors could identify signatures of past pathogen exposure. A separate validation cohort of approximately 120 different subjects was used in addition to the 666-subject first cohort. To predict cytomegalovirus infection status, the study combined high-throughput TCR immunosequencing, statistical association of individual TCRs with disease status, and machine learning.

V is shortened by 0 bases, J by 5 bases, and the region joining them spans 17 bases. The germline V gene yields SGHRS for CDR1 and YFSETQ for CDR2. Reading from cysteine to phenylalanine, the CDR3 counts 16 amino acids. Only the CDR3 part of the read is kept: 48 bases, read in frame from the first base. In regard to this clone: Its target antigen remains unknown. Base qualities are not provided; no much larger clone lies one nucleotide away.

Donors formed part of the validation cohort, which comprised some 120 subjects and was distinct from the first cohort of 666 subjects. The library was prepared using the immunoSEQ multiplex PCR assay. In the paper's pipeline: To diagnose cytomegalovirus status from the catalog of TCR beta chain sequences, a statistical classification framework was built. TCRdb's version of the immuneACCESS table is confined to in-frame rearrangements and falls short of the full clone set. An unresolved V gene accounts for under half of the shortfall where checked; the remainder is of unknown origin. V, J and clone size are taken as reported in that table, and D and trimming were inferred from the DNA itself. In all, the sample holds approximately 300,000 clones, and 86% of those were seen once. Jointly, the top ten make up around 0.84% of the sample. The paper's findings and limits, for the study overall: In both the original and validation cohorts, the classifier was reported to diagnose cytomegalovirus status with high specificity and sensitivity. In vitro tests confirmed that three of the cytomegalovirus-associated TCR beta chains recognize cytomegalovirus antigens. Most TCR sequences were observed very rarely across donors, whereas some public TCRs were present in many individuals. A total of around 150 TCR beta chains were listed by the study as associated with cytomegalovirus. A later analysis lacked HLA typing for the validation cohort, so it scored co-occurrence in that cohort across all 110 or so repertoires. The authors suggested that the approach could potentially be generalized to other disease states and immunological phenotypes. A later analysis found that TCRs clustered in the first cohort also tended to co-occur in the roughly 120 validation repertoires, with about 94% of cluster scores above 0.

This sequence originates from a woman aged 18-29 years in good health and CMV-seronegative. This chain joins TRBV5-1 to TRBJ1-2, with the D gene call left open. The sample was PBMCs. The CDR3 amino acid sequence is: CASSLVTPRSPYGYTF. The nucleotides are TGCGCCAGCAGCTTGGTGACGCCGCGGTCCCCTTATGGCTACACCTTC.